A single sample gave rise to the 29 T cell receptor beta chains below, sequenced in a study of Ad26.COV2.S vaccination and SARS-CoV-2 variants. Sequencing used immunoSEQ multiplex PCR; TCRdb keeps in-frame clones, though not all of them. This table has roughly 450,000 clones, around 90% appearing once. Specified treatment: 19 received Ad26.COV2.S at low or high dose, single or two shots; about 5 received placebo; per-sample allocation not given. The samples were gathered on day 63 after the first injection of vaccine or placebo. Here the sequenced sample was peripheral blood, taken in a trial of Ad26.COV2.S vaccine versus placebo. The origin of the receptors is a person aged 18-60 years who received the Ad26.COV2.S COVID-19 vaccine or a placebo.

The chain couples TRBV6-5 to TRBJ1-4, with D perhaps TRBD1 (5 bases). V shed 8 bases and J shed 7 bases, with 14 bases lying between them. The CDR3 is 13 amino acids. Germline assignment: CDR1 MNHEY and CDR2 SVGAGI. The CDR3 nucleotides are TGTGCCAGCCAGGGCGGTTTTGGTGAAAAACTGTTTTTT. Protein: CASQGGFGEKLFF.

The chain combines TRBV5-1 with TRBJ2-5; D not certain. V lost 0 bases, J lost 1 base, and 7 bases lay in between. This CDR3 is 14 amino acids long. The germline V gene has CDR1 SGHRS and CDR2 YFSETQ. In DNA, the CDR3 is TGCGCCAGCAGCTTGGGATCTAGCCAAGAGACCCAGTACTTC. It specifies CASSLGSSQETQYF.

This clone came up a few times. The CDR3 region has the DNA TGCGCCAGCAGTGAAAGGGACAGGGAGATAAGTCGTGGCTACACCTTC. It specifies CASSERDREISRGYTF. The chain combines TRBV10-1 with TRBJ1-2; TRBD1 aligns across 9 bases. With V trimmed by 3 bases and J by 7 bases, 12 bases remained unmatched. Germline-derived CDR1 and CDR2 are WNHNN and SYGVQD (reference sequence). The length of the CDR3 is 16 residues.

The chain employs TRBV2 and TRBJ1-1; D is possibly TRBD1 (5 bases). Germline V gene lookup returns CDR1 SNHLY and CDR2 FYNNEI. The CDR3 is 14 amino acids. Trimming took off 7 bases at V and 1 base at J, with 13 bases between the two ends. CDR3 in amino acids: CASIDDSANTEAFF. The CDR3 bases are TGTGCCAGCATTGACGACAGTGCGAACACTGAAGCTTTCTTT.

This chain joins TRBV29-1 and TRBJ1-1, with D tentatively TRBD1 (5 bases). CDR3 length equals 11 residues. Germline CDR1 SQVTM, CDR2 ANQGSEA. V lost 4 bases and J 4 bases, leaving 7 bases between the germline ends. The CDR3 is CSVGGGTEAFF. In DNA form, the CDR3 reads TGCAGCGTTGGCGGGGGCACTGAAGCTTTCTTT.

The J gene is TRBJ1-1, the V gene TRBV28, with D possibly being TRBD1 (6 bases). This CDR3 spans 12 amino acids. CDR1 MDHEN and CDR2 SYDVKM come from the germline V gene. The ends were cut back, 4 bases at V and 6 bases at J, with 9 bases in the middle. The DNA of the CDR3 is TGTGCCAGCAGTTCCGGGGGGCCTGAAGCTTTCTTT. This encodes CASSSGGPEAFF.

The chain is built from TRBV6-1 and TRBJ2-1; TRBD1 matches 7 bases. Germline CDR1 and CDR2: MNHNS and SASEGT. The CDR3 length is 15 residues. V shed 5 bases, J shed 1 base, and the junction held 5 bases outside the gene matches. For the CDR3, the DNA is TGTGCCAGCAGTCACGGGACAGCATCCTACAATGAGCAGTTCTTC. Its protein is CASSHGTASYNEQFF.

CDR3 nucleotide sequence: TGTGCCAGCAGTCACGACAGGGGGCTCAATCAGCCCCAGCATTTT. This codes for CASSHDRGLNQPQHF. The chain is built from TRBV6-6 and TRBJ1-5; 10 nucleotides align to TRBD1. The CDR3 runs 15 residues. The ends lost 5 bases at V and 3 bases at J; junction bases unmatched: 4. CDR1 is MNHNY and CDR2 is SVGAGI in the germline V gene (reference sequence).

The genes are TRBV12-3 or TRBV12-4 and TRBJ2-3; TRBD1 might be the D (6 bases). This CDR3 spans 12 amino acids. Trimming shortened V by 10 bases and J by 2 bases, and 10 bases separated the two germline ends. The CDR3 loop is CAINRATDTQYF. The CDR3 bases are TGTGCCATCAACAGGGCCACAGATACGCAGTATTTT.

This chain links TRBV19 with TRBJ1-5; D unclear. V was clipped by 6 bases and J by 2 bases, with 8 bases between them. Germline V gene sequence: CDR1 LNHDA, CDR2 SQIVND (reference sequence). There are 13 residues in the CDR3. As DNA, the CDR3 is TGTGCCAGTAGAGCGGGTGGCAATCAGCCCCAGCATTTT. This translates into CASRAGGNQPQHF.

CDR3 in amino acids: CSASSGSHEQYF. The DNA of the CDR3 is TGCAGTGCTAGTAGCGGGAGCCACGAGCAGTACTTC. J is TRBJ2-7 and V is TRBV20-1; 9 bases match TRBD2. Germline V gene lookup returns CDR1 DFQATT and CDR2 SNEGSKA (reference sequence). This CDR3 is built from 12 residues. V shed 3 bases, J shed 5 bases, and the junction held 2 bases outside the gene matches.

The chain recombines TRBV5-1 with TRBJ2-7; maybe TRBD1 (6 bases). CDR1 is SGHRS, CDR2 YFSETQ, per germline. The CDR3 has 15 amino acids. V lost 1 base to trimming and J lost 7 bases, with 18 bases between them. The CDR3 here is CASSLLGTRGLEQYF. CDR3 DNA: TGCGCCAGCAGCTTGCTCGGGACACGGGGTCTGGAGCAGTACTTC.

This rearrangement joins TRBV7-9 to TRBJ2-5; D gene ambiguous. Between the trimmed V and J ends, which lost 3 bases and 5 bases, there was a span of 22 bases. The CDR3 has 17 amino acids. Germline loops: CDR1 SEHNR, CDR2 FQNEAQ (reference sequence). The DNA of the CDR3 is TGTGCCAGCAGCTTGCCTTTGGGGTCTCTCGGTTGGGAGACCCAGTACTTC. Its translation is CASSLPLGSLGWETQYF.

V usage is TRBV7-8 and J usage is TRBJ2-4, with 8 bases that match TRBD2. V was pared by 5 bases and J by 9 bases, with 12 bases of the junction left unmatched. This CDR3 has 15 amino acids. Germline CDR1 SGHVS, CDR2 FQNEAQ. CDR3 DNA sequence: TGTGCCAGCAGCCCGGCGGGGGGCGGTATCCGCATTCAGTACTTC. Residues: CASSPAGGGIRIQYF.

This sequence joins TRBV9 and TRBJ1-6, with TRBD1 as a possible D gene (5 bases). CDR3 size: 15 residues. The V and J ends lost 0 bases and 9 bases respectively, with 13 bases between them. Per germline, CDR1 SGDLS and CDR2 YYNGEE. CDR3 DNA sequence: TGTGCCAGCAGCGTAGGGGAGGGGAGGGGTTCACCCCTCCACTTT. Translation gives CASSVGEGRGSPLHF.

The CDR3 region has the DNA TGCAGTGTAGCGGGAGGGTACGAGCAGTACTTC. Protein sequence: CSVAGGYEQYF. The chain carries TRBV20-1 and TRBJ2-7; 11 nucleotides agree with TRBD2. In germline, CDR1 is DFQATT, CDR2 SNEGSKA (reference sequence). This CDR3 has 11 residues. Trimming took 7 bases from V and 4 from J; bases not matched to a gene: 0.

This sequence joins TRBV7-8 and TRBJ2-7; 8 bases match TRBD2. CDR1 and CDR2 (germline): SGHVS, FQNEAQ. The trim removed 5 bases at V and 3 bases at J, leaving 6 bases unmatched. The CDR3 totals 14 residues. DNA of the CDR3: TGTGCCAGCAGCGAGAGCGGGAGTGGCTACGAGCAGTACTTC. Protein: CASSESGSGYEQYF. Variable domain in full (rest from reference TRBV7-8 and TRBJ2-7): GAGVSQSPRYKVAKRGQDVALRCDPISGHVSLFWYQQALGQGPEFLTYFQNEAQLDKSGLPSDRFFAERPEGSVSTLKIQRTQQEDSAVYLCASSESGSGYEQYFGPGTRLTVT.

CDR3 DNA: TGCGCCAGCAGCCGGGATATTGGGGAGACCCAGTACTTC. This codes for CASSRDIGETQYF. This sequence joins TRBV4-3 and TRBJ2-5; unclear D gene. Looked up from germline, CDR1 is LGHNA and CDR2 is YSLEER. This CDR3 has 13 residues. Between the trimmed V and J ends, which lost 4 bases and 5 bases, there was a span of 11 bases.

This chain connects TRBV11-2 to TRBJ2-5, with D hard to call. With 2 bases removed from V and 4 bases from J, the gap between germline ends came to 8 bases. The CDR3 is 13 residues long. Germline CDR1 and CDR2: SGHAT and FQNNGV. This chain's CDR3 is CASSLLRGETQYF. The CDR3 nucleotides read TGTGCCAGCAGCTTATTGAGAGGAGAGACCCAGTACTTC. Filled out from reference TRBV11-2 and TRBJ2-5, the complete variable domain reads EAGVAQSPRYKIIEKRQSVAFWCNPISGHATLYWYQQILGQGPKLLIQFQNNGVVDDSQLPKDRFSAERLKGVDSTLKIQPAKLEDSAVYLCASSLLRGETQYFGPGTRLLVL.

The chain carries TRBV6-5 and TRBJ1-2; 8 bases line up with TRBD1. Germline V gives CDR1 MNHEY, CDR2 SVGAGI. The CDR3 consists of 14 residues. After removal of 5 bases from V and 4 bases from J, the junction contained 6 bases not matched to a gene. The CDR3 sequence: CASSRTGRAYGYTF. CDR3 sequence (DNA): TGTGCCAGCAGTAGGACAGGGCGCGCCTATGGCTACACCTTC.

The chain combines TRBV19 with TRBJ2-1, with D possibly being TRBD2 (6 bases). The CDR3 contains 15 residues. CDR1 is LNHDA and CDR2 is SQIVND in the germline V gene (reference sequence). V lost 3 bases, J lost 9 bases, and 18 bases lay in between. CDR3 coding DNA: TGTGCCAGTAGTATCTTACTAGCCGGTCAGGGTGAGCAGTTCTTC. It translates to CASSILLAGQGEQFF.

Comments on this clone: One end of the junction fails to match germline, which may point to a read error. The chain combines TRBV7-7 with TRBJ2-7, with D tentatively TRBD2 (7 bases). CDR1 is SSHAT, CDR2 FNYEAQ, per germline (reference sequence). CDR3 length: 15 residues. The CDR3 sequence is CASSLGKGGAYEQYF. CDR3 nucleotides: TGTGCTAGCAGCTTAGGAAAGGGGGGGGCATACGAGCAGTACTTC.

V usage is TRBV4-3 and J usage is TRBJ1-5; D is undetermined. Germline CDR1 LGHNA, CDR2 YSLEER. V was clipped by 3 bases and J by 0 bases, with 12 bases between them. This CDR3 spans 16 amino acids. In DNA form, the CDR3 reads TGCGCCAGCAGCCATGAGACACTTCATAGCAATCAGCCCCAGCATTTT. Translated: CASSHETLHSNQPQHF.

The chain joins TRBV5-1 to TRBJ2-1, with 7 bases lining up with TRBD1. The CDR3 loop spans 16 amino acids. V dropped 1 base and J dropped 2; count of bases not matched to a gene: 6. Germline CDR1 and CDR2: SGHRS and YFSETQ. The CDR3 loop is CASSLPGTDTYNEQFF. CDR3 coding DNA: TGCGCCAGCAGCTTGCCGGGGACAGACACCTACAATGAGCAGTTCTTC.

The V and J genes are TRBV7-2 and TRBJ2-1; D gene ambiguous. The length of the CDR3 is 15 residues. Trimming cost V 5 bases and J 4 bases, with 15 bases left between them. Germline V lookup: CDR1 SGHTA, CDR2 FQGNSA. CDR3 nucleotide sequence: TGTGCCAGCAGCCCCGGACGTGCGGTTTACAATGAGCAGTTCTTC. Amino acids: CASSPGRAVYNEQFF.

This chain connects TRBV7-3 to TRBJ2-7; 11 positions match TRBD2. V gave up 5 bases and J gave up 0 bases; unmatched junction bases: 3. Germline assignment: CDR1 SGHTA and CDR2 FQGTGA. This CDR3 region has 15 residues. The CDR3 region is CASSLAGGTSYEQYF. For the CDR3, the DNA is TGTGCCAGCAGCCTAGCGGGAGGAACCTCCTACGAGCAGTACTTC. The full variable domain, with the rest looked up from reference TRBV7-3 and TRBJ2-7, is GAGVSQTPSNKVTEKGKYVELRCDPISGHTALYWYRQSLGQGPEFLIYFQGTGAADDSGLPNDRFFAVRPEGSVSTLKIQRTERGDSAVYLCASSLAGGTSYEQYFGPGTRLTVT.

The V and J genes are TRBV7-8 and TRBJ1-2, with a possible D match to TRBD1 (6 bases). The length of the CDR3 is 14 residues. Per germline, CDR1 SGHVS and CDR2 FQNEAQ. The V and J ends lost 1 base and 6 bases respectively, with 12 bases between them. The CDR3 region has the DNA TGTGCCAGCAGCTTAGGGCAGGGGAGCGATGGCTACACCTTC. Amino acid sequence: CASSLGQGSDGYTF.

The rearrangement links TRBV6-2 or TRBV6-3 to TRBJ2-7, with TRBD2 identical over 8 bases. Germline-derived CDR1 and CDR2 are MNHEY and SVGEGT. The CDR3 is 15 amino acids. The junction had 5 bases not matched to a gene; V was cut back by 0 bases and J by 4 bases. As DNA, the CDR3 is TGTGCCAGCAGTTACTCTAGCGGGAATATTTACGAGCAGTACTTC. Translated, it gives CASSYSSGNIYEQYF.

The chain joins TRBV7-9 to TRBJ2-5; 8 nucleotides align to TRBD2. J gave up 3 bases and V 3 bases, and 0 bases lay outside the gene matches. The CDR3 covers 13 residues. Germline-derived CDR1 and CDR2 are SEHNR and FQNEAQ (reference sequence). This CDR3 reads CASSFGGEETQYF. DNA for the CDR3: TGTGCCAGCAGCTTCGGGGGGGAAGAGACCCAGTACTTC.